This TCR beta chain was obtained from a study of shared clonotypes between healthy human individuals. Here immunoSEQ multiplex PCR was the method, and the copy in TCRdb shows in-frame clones only, minus some. Counted here are over 2 million clones, 85% to 95% occurring once; the ten biggest clones make up 0.37%. A remark on this clone: The antigen remains undetermined.

Study-level findings and limits: Non-shared clonotypes had lower generation probabilities than those shared by all four donors. Sequencing depth was expected to affect clonotype sharing among donors.

The CDR3 is made up of 14 amino acids. Trimming stripped 7 bases from V and 1 base from J, with 17 bases between. Germline V lookup: CDR1 SQVTM, CDR2 ANQGSEA. Healthy and HIV-negative, the adult donors had no recent acute infections or vaccinations. Sequencing was performed on naive CD4+ T cells from PBMCs. Subset indicated: CD45RA+ positively selected. The J gene is TRBJ2-7, the V gene TRBV29-1; D remains unclear. The clonotype was recovered from a man between 18 and 29 years old in good health. Some clones in this sample may be carry-over from other donors' samples. For the CDR3, the DNA is TGCAGCGCCGCTACCGGATTCATTTCCTACGAGCAGTACTTC. Its protein is CSAATGFISYEQYF.